One sample yielded the 6 T cell receptor beta chains listed below, sequenced in a study of CD8 T cells in ankylosing spondylitis. Study-level findings and limits: Characteristic of ankylosing spondylitis blood, it appeared, was a TCR beta motif comprising roughly eight highly homologous variants.

Their recognized antigens are unknown. TCRdb fed the 5' RACE reads into MiXCR, producing one record per CDR3 protein. The table has some 400,000 distinct CDR3 sequences, about 22% seen once; the top ten hold around 16%. The sequencing sample was made of blood, either unsorted or a sorted T cell fraction (not recorded which). The receptors shown here come from a male donor with ankylosing spondylitis.

The V call is TRBV7-2, the J call TRBJ2-5; the D gene is possibly TRBD1 (5 bases). The V and J ends lost 2 bases and 5 bases respectively, with 9 bases between them. CDR1 and CDR2 (germline): SGHTA, FQGNSA. The CDR3 contains 13 residues. In DNA form, the CDR3 reads TGTGCCAGCAGCTTACCAGGGTCGGAGACCCAGTACTTC. Amino acid sequence: CASSLPGSETQYF.

The table lists this clonotype with a few counts. The chain carries TRBV28 and TRBJ2-1; D perhaps matches TRBD1 (7 bases). The V gene lost 4 bases and the J gene lost 2 bases, with 12 bases spanning the gap. Germline CDR1 is MDHEN and CDR2 is SYDVKM. The CDR3 runs to 15 residues. The CDR3 region has the DNA TGTGCCAGCAGTTATAGCAGGGGGGCCTACAATGAGCAGTTCTTC. This gives the protein CASSYSRGAYNEQFF.

The chain couples TRBV4-1 to TRBJ2-7; 8 nucleotides align to TRBD2. The CDR3 totals 15 residues. Germline V gene lookup returns CDR1 MGHRA and CDR2 YSYEKL. V was clipped by 3 bases and J by 3 bases; unmatched bases: 7. CDR3 nucleotides: TGCGCCAGCAGCCACAGCACTAGCGGTGACTACGAGCAGTACTTC. This gives the protein CASSHSTSGDYEQYF.

J is TRBJ2-4 and V is TRBV3-1; D gene ambiguous. Germline lookup yields CDR1 LGHDT and CDR2 YNNKEL (reference sequence). This CDR3 is built from 15 residues. With 0 bases removed from V and 2 bases from J, the gap between germline ends came to 8 bases. The CDR3 sequence: CASSQDWRTKNIQYF. CDR3 DNA sequence: TGTGCCAGCAGCCAAGATTGGCGGACCAAAAACATTCAGTACTTC.

The J gene is TRBJ1-2, the V gene TRBV3-1; no clear D gene. There are 17 residues in the CDR3. Germline V lookup: CDR1 LGHDT, CDR2 YNNKEL (reference sequence). The V and J ends lost 0 bases and 0 bases respectively, with 14 bases between them. The chain's CDR3 is CASSQDILLGANYGYTF. The CDR3 DNA reads TGTGCCAGCAGCCAAGATATCCTCCTGGGAGCTAACTATGGCTACACCTTC.

The rearrangement uses TRBV19 and TRBJ2-2; TRBD1 matches 10 bases. The CDR3 contains 16 residues. The germline V gene encodes CDR1 LNHDA and CDR2 SQIVND (reference sequence). Trimming removed 7 bases from V and 2 bases from J; junction bases left unmatched: 7. DNA of the CDR3: TGTGCCAGTAAGGCCGGGACAGGGGATAACACCGGGGAGCTGTTTTTT. It yields the protein CASKAGTGDNTGELFF.